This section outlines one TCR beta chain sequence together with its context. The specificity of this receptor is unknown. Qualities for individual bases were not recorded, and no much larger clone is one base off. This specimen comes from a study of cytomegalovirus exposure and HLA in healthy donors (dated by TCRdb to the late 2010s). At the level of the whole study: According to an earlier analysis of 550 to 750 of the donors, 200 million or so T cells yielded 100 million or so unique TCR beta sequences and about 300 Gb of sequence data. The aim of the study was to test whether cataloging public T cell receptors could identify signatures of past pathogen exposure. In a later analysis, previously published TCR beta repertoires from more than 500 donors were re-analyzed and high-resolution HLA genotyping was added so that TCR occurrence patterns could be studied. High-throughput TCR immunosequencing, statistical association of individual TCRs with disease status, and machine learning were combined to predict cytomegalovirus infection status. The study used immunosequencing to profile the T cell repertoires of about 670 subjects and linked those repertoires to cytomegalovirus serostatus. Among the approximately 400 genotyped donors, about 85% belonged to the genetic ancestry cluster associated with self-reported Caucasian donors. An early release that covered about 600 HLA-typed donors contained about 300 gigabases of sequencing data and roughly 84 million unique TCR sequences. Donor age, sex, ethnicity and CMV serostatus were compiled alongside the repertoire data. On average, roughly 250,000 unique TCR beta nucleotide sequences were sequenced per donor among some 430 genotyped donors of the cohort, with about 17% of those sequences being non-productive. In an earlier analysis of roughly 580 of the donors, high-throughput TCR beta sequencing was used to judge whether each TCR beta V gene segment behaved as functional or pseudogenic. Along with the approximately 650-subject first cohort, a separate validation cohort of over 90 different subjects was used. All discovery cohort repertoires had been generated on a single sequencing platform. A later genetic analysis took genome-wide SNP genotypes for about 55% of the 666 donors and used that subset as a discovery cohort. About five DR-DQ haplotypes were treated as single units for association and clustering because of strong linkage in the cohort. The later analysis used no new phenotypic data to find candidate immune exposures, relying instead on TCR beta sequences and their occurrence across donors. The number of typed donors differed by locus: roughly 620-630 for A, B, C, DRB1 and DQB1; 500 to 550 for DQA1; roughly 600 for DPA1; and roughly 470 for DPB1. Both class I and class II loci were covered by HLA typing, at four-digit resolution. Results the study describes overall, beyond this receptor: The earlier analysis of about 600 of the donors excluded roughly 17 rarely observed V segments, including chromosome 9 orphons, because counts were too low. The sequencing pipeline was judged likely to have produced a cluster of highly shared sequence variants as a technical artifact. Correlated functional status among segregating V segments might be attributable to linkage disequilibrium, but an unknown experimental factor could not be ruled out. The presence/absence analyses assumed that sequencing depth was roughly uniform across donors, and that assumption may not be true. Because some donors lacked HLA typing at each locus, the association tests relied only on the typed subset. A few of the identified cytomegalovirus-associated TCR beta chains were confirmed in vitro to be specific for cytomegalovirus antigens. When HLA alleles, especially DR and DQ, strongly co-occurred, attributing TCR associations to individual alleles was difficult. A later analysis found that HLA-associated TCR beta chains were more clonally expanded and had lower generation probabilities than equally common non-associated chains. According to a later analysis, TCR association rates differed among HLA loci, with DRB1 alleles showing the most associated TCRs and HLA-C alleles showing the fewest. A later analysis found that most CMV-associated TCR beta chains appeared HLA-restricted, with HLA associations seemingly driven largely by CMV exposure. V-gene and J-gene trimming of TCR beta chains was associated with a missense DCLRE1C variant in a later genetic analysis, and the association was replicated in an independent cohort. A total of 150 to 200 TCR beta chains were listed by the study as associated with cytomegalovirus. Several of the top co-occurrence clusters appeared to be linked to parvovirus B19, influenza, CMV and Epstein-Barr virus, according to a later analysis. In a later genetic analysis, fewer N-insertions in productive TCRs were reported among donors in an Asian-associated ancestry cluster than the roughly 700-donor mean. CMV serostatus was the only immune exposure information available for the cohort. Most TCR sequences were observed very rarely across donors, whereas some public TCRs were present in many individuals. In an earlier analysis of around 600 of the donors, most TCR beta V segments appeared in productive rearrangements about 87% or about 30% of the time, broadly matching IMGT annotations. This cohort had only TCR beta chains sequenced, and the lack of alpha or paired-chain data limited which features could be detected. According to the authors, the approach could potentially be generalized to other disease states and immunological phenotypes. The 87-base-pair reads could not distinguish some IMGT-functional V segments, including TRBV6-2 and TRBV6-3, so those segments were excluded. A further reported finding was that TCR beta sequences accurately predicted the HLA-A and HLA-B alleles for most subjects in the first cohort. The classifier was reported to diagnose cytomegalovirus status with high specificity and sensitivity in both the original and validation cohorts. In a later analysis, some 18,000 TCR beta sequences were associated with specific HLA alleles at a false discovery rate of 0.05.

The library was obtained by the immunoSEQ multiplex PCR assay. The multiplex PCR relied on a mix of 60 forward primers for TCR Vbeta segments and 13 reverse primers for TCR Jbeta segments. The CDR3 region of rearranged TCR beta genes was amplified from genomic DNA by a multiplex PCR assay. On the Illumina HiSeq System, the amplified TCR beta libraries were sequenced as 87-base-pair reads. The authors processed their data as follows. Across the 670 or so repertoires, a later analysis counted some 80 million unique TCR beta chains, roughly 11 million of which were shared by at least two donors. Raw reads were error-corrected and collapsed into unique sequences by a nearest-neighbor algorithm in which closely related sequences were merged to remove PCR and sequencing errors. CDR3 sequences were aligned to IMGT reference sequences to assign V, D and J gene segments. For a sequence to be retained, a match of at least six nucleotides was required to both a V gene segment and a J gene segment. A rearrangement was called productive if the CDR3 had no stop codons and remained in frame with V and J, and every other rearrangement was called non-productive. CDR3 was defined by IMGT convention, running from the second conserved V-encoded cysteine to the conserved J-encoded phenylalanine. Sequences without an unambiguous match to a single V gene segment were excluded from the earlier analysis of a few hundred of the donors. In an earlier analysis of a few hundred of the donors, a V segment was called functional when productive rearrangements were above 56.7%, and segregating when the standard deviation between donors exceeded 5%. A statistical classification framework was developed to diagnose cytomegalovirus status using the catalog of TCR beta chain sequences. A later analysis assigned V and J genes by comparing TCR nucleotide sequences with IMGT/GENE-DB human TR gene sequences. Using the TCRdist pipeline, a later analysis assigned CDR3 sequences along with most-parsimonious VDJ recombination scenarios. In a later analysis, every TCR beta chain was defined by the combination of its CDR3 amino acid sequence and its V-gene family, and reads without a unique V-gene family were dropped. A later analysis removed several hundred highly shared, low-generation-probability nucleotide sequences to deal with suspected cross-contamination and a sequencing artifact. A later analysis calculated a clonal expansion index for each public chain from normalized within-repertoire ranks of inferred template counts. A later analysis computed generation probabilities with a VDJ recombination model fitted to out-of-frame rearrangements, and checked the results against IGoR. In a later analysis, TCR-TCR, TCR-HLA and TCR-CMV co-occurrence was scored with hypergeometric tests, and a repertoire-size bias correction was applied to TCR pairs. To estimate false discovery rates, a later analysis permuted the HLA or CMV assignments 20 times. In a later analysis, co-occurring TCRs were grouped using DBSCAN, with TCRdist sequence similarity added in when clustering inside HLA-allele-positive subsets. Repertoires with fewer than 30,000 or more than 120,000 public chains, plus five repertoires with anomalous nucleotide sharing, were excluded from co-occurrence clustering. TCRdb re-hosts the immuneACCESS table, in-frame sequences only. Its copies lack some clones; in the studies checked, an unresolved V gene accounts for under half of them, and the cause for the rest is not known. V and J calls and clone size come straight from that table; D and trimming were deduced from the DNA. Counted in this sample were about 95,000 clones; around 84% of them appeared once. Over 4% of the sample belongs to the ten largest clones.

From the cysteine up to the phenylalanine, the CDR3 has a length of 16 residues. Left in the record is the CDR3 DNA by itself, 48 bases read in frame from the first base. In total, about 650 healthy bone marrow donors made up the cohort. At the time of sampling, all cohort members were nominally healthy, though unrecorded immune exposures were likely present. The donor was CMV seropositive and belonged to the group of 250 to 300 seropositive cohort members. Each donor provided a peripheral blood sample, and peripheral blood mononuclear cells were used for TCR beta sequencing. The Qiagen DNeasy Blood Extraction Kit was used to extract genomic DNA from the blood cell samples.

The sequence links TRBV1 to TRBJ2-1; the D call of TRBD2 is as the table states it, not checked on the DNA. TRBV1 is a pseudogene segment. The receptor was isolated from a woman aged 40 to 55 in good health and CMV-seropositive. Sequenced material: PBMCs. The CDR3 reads CTSSQRGTFPYNEQFF. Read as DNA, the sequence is TGCACCAGCAGCCAACGAGGGACTTTTCCTTACAATGAGCAGTTCTTC.